The clone carrying this T cell receptor (beta chain) has ten or more counts. The antigen remains undetermined. The data were taken from a study of T cells in Graves' hyperthyroidism and ophthalmopathy. From RNA transcripts, TCR beta CDR3 regions were amplified. The HTBI set primed first-round TCR CDR3 RT-PCR. One entry per CDR3 protein, called by TCRdb with MiXCR from the multiplex PCR reads. The sample shows hundreds of thousands of distinct CDR3 sequences, roughly an eighth of them seen only once. Study conclusions and caveats: Stable hyperthyroidism was told apart from ophthalmopathy by a model built on 13 V-J features.

Germline V gene lookup returns CDR1 MDHEN and CDR2 SYDVKM. The V gene end was trimmed by 3 bases and the J gene end by 9 bases; junction bases not matched to a gene: 8. The CDR3 is 14 residues long. Sequences were obtained from blood. The receptor's source is a woman between 40 and 50 years old with Graves' ophthalmopathy. This sequence joins TRBV28 and TRBJ2-1; 7 nucleotides line up with TRBD2. This CDR3 is CASSLHERDGEQFF. The DNA of the CDR3 is TGTGCCAGCAGTTTGCACGAGCGGGACGGTGAGCAGTTCTTC.